A single sample is the source of the 19 T cell receptor beta chains below, sequenced in a study of cytomegalovirus exposure and HLA in healthy donors (dated by TCRdb to about 2017). The library came from the immunoSEQ multiplex PCR assay. TCRdb took over this immuneACCESS table, retaining in-frame rearrangements with V and J assigned. Such tables are incomplete; in checked studies, under half of the missing clones stem from an unresolved V gene, and the remainder is unexplained. This sample holds about 360,000 clones; 86% were observed only once. The top ten clonotypes cover roughly 0.82% of the sample. The specimen was PBMCs. These receptors were taken from a woman between 18 and 30 years old in good health and CMV-seronegative.

V is TRBV5-5 and J is TRBJ1-1; D may be TRBD1 (5 bases). Trimming cost V 0 bases and J 6 bases, with 18 bases left between them. Germline values: CDR1 SGHKS, CDR2 YYEKEE (reference sequence). The CDR3 has 16 amino acids. The CDR3 region has the DNA TGTGCCAGCAGCTTGGAGCAGGGCAAAGGCGTAGCTGAAGCTTTCTTT. Protein product: CASSLEQGKGVAEAFF.

The chain couples TRBV2 to TRBJ2-1, with 10 nucleotides matching TRBD2. The germline V gene has CDR1 SNHLY and CDR2 FYNNEI. V was clipped by 5 bases and J by 2 bases; unmatched bases: 6. The CDR3 covers 16 residues. Written as DNA, the CDR3 is TGTGCCAGCAGTCGAGCGGGGGGGCGTCCCTACAATGAGCAGTTCTTC. Its translation is CASSRAGGRPYNEQFF.

This clone was seen a handful of times. The chain uses TRBV18 and TRBJ1-5; D not resolved. CDR1 and CDR2 (germline): KGHSH, LQKENI. Trimming took off 2 bases at V and 5 bases at J, with 10 bases between the two ends. The CDR3 sequence is 14 residues long. The CDR3 DNA reads as TGTGCCAGCTCACCATCGACTCAATATCAGCCCCAGCATTTT. Translation gives CASSPSTQYQPQHF.

The V and J genes are TRBV7-9 and TRBJ1-2; TRBD1 matches at 11 bases. CDR1 is SEHNR and CDR2 is FQNEAQ in the germline V gene (reference sequence). V shed 1 base and J 4 bases; nucleotides not matched to a gene: 2. The CDR3 runs to 15 residues. The chain's CDR3 is CASSLGTGGGYGYTF. As DNA, the CDR3 is TGTGCCAGCAGCTTAGGGACAGGGGGCGGCTATGGCTACACCTTC.

The chain couples TRBV20-1 to TRBJ2-7; a weak D match, TRBD2 (5 bases). The CDR3 has 11 residues. The germline gives CDR1 DFQATT, CDR2 SNEGSKA (reference sequence). The V and J ends lost 2 bases and 3 bases respectively, with 5 bases between them. For the CDR3, the DNA is TGCAGTGCTAGACGGGACTACGAGCAGTACTTC. Its translation is CSARRDYEQYF.

The rearrangement links TRBV27 to TRBJ2-3, with TRBD1 as a possible D gene (6 bases). Looked up from germline, CDR1 is MNHEY and CDR2 is SMNVEV (reference sequence). The V and J ends lost 2 bases and 6 bases respectively, with 24 bases between them. CDR3 size: 18 residues. The DNA of the CDR3 is TGTGCCAGCAGTTTAGGCCCCGGACAGCTAAGAACGGGGGATACGCAGTATTTT. Its protein is CASSLGPGQLRTGDTQYF.

The rearrangement uses TRBV6-4 and TRBJ1-4; TRBD1 matches 7 bases. The CDR3 loop spans 14 amino acids. From germline, CDR1 is MRHNA and CDR2 SNTAGT. The trim removed 6 bases at V and 8 bases at J, leaving 9 bases unmatched. The CDR3 DNA is TGTGCCAGCAGCCCAGGAGGGGGCGAAGAAAAACTGTTTTTT. As protein: CASSPGGGEEKLFF.

The V call is TRBV5-5, the J call TRBJ1-5; D is perhaps TRBD1 (5 bases). Germline lookup yields CDR1 SGHKS and CDR2 YYEKEE (reference sequence). The CDR3 is 15 amino acids. V shed 4 bases and J shed 0 bases, with 11 bases lying between them. CDR3 bases: TGTGCCAGCAGCCGTGACAGCTATAGCAATCAGCCCCAGCATTTT. Protein: CASSRDSYSNQPQHF.

This clone was picked up a small number of times. The chain joins TRBV5-4 to TRBJ2-7; 10 bases map to TRBD1. This CDR3 contains 15 residues. V shed 3 bases, J shed 2 bases, and the junction held 5 bases outside the gene matches. Germline CDR1 and CDR2: SGHNT and YYREEE (reference sequence). The CDR3 DNA reads TGTGCCAGCAGCTCCGGGGGGACAGGGGCCTACGAGCAGTACTTC. This codes for CASSSGGTGAYEQYF.

V and J are TRBV5-6 and TRBJ2-1; 11 bases fit TRBD1. The V gene's germline CDR1 is SGHDT and CDR2 YYEEEE. This CDR3 comprises 17 residues. Unmatched junction bases numbered 13, after V lost 4 bases and J lost 7 bases. The CDR3 is CASSPNRDRGFWNEQFF. Here the CDR3 DNA reads TGTGCCAGCAGCCCTAACCGGGACAGGGGGTTTTGGAATGAGCAGTTCTTC. Full variable domain (outside the CDR3, taken from reference TRBV5-6 and TRBJ2-1): DAGVTQSPTHLIKTRGQQVTLRCSPKSGHDTVSWYQQALGQGPQFIFQYYEEEERQRGNFPDRFSGHQFPNYSSELNVNALLLGDSALYLCASSPNRDRGFWNEQFFGPGTRLTVL.

V gene TRBV28 combines with J gene TRBJ1-2; TRBD1 aligns across 11 bases. The V segment lost 5 bases and the J segment 6 bases; nucleotides outside the gene matches: 8. The CDR3 has 15 amino acids. The germline V gene encodes CDR1 MDHEN and CDR2 SYDVKM. In DNA, the CDR3 is TGTGCCAGCAGTCCCGGGACAGGGGGAATGGATGGCTACACCTTC. Encoded protein: CASSPGTGGMDGYTF.

The chain employs TRBV5-1 and TRBJ1-2; 7 nucleotides line up with TRBD1. V was pared by 4 bases and J by 6 bases, with 9 bases of the junction left unmatched. This CDR3 region has 14 residues. Germline CDR1 SGHRS, CDR2 YFSETQ. The CDR3 is CASSGGDRVHGYTF. CDR3 sequence (DNA): TGCGCCAGCAGCGGTGGTGACAGGGTTCATGGCTACACCTTC.

The gene calls are TRBV28 and TRBJ2-7, with TRBD2 matching over 9 bases. CDR3 size: 13 residues. Germline trimming cut 6 bases from V and 5 bases from J; bases unmatched to any gene: 5. CDR1 and CDR2 (germline): MDHEN, SYDVKM. CDR3 nucleotides: TGTGCCAGCAGCGCGGCTAGCGGGGACGAGCAGTACTTC. Residues: CASSAASGDEQYF.

The chain recombines TRBV6-5 with TRBJ1-4; 7 bases align to TRBD1. Trimming took 2 bases from V and 10 from J; bases not matched to a gene: 13. The CDR3 loop spans 16 amino acids. CDR1 and CDR2 (germline): MNHEY, SVGAGI. This CDR3 reads CASSYLNRDSLGKLFF. DNA for the CDR3: TGTGCCAGCAGTTACCTGAACCGGGACAGTCTTGGAAAACTGTTTTTT.

The chain uses TRBV11-2 and TRBJ2-7; the D gene is possibly TRBD1 (6 bases). The CDR3 runs 12 residues. V lost 0 bases to trimming and J lost 10 bases, with 10 bases between them. From germline, CDR1 is SGHAT and CDR2 FQNNGV. CDR3 DNA: TGTGCCAGCAGCTTAGACAGGGGCCAACAGTACTTC. Translated: CASSLDRGQQYF.

This clone was counted between two and nine times. The gene calls are TRBV10-2 and TRBJ1-2; 9 nucleotides match TRBD1. The CDR3 sequence is 11 residues long. V was clipped by 6 bases and J by 8 bases; unmatched bases: 1. Per germline, CDR1 WSHSY and CDR2 SAAADI. The CDR3 protein is CASRGTGGYTF. CDR3 sequence (DNA): TGCGCCAGCAGGGGGACAGGGGGCTACACCTTC.

V usage is TRBV30 and J usage is TRBJ1-1; D might be TRBD1 (6 bases). The CDR3 runs to 14 residues. Germline CDR1 GTSNPN, CDR2 SVGIG (reference sequence). With 5 bases removed from V and 7 bases from J, the gap between germline ends came to 20 bases. CDR3 protein: CAWGLGGDTSEAFF. For the CDR3, the DNA is TGTGCCTGGGGCCTGGGGGGGGACACCAGTGAAGCTTTCTTT. Looking up the rest from reference TRBV30 and TRBJ1-1 gives the full variable domain: SQTIHQWPATLVQPVGSPLSLECTVEGTSNPNLYWYRQAAGRGLQLLFYSVGIGQISSEVPQNLSASRPQDRQFILSSKKLLLSDSGFYLCAWGLGGDTSEAFFGQGTRLTVV.

This rearrangement joins TRBV9 to TRBJ2-3; 13 bases align to TRBD2. Trimming took 2 bases from V and 1 from J; bases not matched to a gene: 10. The CDR3 has 19 amino acids. Germline CDR1 is SGDLS and CDR2 is YYNGEE. CDR3 sequence: CASSVAGLAGILGTDTQYF. The DNA of the CDR3 is TGTGCCAGCAGCGTTGCGGGACTAGCGGGGATCCTCGGCACAGATACGCAGTATTTT.

The DNA for the CDR3 is TGTGCCAGCAGTGAATTTCGGGGGACTAGCAAAATCGAGCAGTACTTC. Translating gives CASSEFRGTSKIEQYF. The chain uses TRBV6-1 and TRBJ2-7, with 9 bases lining up with TRBD2. The germline CDR1 and CDR2 sequences are MNHNS and SASEGT. Trimming took 2 bases from V and 6 from J; bases not matched to a gene: 11. The CDR3 sequence is 16 residues long.